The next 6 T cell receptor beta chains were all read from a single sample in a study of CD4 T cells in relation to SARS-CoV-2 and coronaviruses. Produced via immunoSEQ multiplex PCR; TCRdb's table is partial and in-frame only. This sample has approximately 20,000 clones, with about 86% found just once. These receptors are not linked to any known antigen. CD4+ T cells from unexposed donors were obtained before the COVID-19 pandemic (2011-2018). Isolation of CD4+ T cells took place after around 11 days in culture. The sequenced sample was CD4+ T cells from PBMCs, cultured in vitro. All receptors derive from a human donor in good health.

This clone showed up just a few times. The CDR3 loop is CASSLARTGGFEYTEAFF. The CDR3 DNA follows: TGTGCCAGCAGCTTAGCCCGGACAGGGGGCTTCGAGTACACTGAAGCTTTCTTT. This chain joins TRBV7-9 and TRBJ1-1, with 11 bases identical to TRBD1. J lost 3 bases, V lost 0 bases, and 9 bases had no gene match. From germline, CDR1 is SEHNR and CDR2 FQNEAQ (reference sequence). The CDR3 is 18 amino acids.

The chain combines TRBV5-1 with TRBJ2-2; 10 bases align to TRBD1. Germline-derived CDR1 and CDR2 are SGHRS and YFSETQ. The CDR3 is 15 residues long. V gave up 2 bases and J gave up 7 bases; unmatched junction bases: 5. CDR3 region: CASSFLGQGNGELFF. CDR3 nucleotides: TGCGCCAGCAGCTTCCTGGGACAGGGGAACGGGGAGCTGTTTTTT. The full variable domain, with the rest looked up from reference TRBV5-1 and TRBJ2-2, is KAGVTQTPRYLIKTRGQQVTLSCSPISGHRSVSWYQQTPGQGLQFLFEYFSETQRNKGNFPGRFSGRQFSNSRSEMNVSTLELGDSALYLCASSFLGQGNGELFFGEGSRLTVL.

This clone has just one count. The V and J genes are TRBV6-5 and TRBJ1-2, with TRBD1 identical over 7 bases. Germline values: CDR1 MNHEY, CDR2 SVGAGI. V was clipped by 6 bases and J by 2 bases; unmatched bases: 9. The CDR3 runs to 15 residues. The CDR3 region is CASSKGTALNYGYTF. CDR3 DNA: TGTGCCAGCAGCAAGGGGACAGCTTTAAACTATGGCTACACCTTC.

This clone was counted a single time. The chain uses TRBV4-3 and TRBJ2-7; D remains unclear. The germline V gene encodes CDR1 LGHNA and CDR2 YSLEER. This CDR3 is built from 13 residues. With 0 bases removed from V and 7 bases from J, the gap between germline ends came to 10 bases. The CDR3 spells CASSQEAWGEQYF. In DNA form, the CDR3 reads TGCGCCAGCAGCCAAGAGGCCTGGGGAGAGCAGTACTTC.

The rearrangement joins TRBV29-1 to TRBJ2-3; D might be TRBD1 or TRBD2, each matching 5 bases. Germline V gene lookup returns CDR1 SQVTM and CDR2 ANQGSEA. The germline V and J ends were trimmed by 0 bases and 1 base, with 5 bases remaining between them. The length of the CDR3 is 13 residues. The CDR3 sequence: CSVEEGGTDTQYF. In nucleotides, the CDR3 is TGCAGCGTTGAAGAGGGGGGCACAGATACGCAGTATTTT.

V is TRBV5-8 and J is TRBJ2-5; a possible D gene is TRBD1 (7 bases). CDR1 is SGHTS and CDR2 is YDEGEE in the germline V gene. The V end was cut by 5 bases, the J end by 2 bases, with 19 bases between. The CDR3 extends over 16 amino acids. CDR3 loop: CASSSWRDSLQETQYF. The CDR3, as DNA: TGTGCCAGCAGTTCCTGGCGGGACAGTTTACAAGAGACCCAGTACTTC. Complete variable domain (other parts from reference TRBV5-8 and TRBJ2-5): EAGVTQSPTHLIKTRGQQATLRCSPISGHTSVYWYQQALGLGLQFLLWYDEGEERNRGNFPPRFSGRQFPNYSSELNVNALELEDSALYLCASSSWRDSLQETQYFGPGTRLLVL.